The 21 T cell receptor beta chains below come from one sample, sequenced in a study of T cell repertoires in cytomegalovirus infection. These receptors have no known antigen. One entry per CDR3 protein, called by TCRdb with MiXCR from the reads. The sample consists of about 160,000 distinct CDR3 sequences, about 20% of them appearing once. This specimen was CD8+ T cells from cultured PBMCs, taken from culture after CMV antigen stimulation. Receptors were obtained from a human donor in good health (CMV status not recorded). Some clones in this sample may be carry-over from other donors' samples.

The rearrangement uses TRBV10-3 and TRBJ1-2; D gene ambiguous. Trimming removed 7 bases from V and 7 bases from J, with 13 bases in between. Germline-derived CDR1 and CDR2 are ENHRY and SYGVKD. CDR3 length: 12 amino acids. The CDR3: CAITDGGPGYTF. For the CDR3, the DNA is TGTGCCATCACCGACGGAGGCCCTGGCTACACCTTC.

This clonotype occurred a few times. The CDR3 sequence is CASSPLPGGDEQFF. CDR3 DNA: TGTGCCAGCAGCCCGTTGCCGGGGGGGGATGAGCAGTTCTTC. The chain employs TRBV11-2 and TRBJ2-1; 8 bases align to TRBD2. The CDR3 sequence is 14 residues long. V was pared by 5 bases and J by 8 bases, with 8 bases of the junction left unmatched. Germline lookup yields CDR1 SGHAT and CDR2 FQNNGV.

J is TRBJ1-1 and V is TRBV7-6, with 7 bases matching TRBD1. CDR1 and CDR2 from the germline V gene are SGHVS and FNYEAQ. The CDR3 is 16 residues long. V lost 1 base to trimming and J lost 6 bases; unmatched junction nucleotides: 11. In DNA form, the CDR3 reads TGTGCCAGCAGCTTAGGATCCTCACAGGGGACGTCTGAAGCTTTCTTT. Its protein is CASSLGSSQGTSEAFF.

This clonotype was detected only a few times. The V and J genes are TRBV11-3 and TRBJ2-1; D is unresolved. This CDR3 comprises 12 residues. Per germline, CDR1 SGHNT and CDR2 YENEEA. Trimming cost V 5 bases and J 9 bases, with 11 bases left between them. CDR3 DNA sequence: TGTGCCAGCAGCGGGAACTTGGTTGAGCAGTTCTTC. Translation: CASSGNLVEQFF.

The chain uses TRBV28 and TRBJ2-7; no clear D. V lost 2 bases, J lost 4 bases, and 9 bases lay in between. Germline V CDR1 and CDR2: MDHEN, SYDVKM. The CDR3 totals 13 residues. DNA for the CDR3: TGTGCCAGCAGTTTAGTATCGGGTTACGAGCAGTACTTC. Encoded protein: CASSLVSGYEQYF.

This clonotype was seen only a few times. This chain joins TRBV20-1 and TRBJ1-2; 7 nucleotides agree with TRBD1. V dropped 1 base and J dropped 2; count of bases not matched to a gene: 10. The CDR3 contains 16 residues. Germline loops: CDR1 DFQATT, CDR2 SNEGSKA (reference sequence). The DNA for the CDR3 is TGCAGTGCTAGAGGACAGGGACTACCCTTGAACTATGGCTACACCTTC. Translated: CSARGQGLPLNYGYTF.

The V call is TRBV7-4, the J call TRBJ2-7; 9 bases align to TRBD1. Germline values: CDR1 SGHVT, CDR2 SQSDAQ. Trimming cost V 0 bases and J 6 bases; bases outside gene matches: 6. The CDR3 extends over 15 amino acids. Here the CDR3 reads CASSLAQGAVSEQYF. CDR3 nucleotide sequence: TGTGCCAGCAGCTTAGCACAGGGGGCAGTTAGCGAGCAGTACTTC.

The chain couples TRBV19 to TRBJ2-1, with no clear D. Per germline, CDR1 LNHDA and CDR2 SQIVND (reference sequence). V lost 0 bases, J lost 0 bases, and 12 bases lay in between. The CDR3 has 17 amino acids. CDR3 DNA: TGTGCCAGTAGTATAGAGCCCGGCTGGAGCTCCTACAATGAGCAGTTCTTC. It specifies CASSIEPGWSSYNEQFF.

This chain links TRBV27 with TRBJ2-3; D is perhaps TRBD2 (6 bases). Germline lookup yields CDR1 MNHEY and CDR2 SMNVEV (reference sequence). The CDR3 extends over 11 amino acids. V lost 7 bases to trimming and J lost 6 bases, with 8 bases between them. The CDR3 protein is CASTRGDTQYF. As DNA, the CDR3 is TGTGCCAGCACCCGGGGGGATACGCAGTATTTT.

The DNA for the CDR3 is TGTGCCAGCAGTTCCCCCCCGACAGTAACCTTCCTGTATAACTATGGCTACACCTTC. This codes for CASSSPPTVTFLYNYGYTF. This chain joins TRBV12-3 or TRBV12-4 and TRBJ1-2; TRBD1 is a possible D gene (5 bases). Trimming shortened V by 4 bases and J by 1 base, and 25 bases separated the two germline ends. CDR3 length: 19 amino acids.

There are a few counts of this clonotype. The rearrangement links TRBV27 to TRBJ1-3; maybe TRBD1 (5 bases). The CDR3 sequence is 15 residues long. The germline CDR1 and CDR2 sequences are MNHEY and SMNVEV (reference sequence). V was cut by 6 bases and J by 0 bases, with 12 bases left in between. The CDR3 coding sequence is TGTGCCAGCAGCCTCACAGGAGCCTCTGGAAACACCATATATTTT. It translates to CASSLTGASGNTIYF.

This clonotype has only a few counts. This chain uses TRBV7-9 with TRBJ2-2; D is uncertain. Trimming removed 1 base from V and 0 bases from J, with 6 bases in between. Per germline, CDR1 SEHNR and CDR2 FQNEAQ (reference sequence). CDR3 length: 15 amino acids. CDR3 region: CASSLEETNTGELFF. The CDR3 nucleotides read TGTGCCAGCAGCTTAGAGGAGACGAACACCGGGGAGCTGTTTTTT.

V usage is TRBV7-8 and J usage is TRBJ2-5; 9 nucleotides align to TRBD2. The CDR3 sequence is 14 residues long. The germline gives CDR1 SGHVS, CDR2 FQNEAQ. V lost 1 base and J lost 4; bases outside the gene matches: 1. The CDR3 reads CASSLVSGGETQYF. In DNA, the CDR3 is TGTGCCAGCAGCTTAGTTAGCGGGGGAGAGACCCAGTACTTC.

CDR3 DNA sequence: TGTGCCAGCAGTTCTGGCTTGATTTACGAGCAGTACTTC. Its protein is CASSSGLIYEQYF. The chain is built from TRBV27 and TRBJ2-7; D is unresolved. Between the trimmed V and J ends, which lost 4 bases and 4 bases, there was a span of 11 bases. The V gene's germline CDR1 is MNHEY and CDR2 SMNVEV (reference sequence). This CDR3 contains 13 residues.

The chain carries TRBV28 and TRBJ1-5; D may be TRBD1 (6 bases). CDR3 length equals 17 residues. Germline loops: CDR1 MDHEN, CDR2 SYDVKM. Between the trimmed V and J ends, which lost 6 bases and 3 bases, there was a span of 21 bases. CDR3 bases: TGTGCCAGCAGCTTTCAGGGAGGGGACATCCTCAATCAGCCCCAGCATTTT. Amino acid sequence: CASSFQGGDILNQPQHF. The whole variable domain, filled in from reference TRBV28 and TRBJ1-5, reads DVKVTQSSRYLVKRTGEKVFLECVQDMDHENMFWYRQDPGLGLRLIYFSYDVKMKEKGDIPEGYSVSREKKERFSLILESASTNQTSMYLCASSFQGGDILNQPQHFGDGTRLSIL.

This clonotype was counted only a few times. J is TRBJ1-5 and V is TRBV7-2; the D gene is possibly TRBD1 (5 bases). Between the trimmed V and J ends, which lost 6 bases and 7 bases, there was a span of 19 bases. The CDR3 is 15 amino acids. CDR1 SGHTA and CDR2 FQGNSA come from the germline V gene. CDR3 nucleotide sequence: TGTGCCAGCAGTTTCGAGAGGGGATTATTACAGCCCCAGCATTTT. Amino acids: CASSFERGLLQPQHF. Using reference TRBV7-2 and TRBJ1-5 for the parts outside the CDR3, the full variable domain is GAGVSQSPSNKVTEKGKDVELRCDPISGHTALYWYRQSLGQGLEFLIYFQGNSAPDKSGLPSDRFSAERTGGSVSTLTIQRTQQEDSAVYLCASSFERGLLQPQHFGDGTRLSIL.

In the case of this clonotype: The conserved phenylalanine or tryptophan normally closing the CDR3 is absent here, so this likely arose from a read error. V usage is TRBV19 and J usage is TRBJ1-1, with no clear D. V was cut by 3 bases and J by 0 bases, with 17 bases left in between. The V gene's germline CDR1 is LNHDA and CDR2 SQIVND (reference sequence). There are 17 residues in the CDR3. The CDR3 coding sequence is TGTGCCAGTAGTATGAGGCAGGCGATCCTCATGAACACTGAAGCTTTCTTA. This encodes CASSMRQAILMNTEAFL.

This CDR3 reads CASSLNVDTEAFF. CDR3 nucleotide sequence: TGTGCCAGCAGCTTAAATGTCGACACTGAAGCTTTCTTT. The chain recombines TRBV7-6 with TRBJ1-1, with no clear D. This CDR3 has 13 residues. Germline V gives CDR1 SGHVS, CDR2 FNYEAQ. With 2 bases removed from V and 3 bases from J, the gap between germline ends came to 7 bases.

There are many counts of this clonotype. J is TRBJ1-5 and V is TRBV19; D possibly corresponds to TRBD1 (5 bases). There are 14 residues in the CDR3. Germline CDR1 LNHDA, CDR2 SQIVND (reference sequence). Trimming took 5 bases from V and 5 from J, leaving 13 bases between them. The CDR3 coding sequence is TGTGCCAGTAGTCTCCGAAGGGGAGATCAGCCCCAGCATTTT. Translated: CASSLRRGDQPQHF.

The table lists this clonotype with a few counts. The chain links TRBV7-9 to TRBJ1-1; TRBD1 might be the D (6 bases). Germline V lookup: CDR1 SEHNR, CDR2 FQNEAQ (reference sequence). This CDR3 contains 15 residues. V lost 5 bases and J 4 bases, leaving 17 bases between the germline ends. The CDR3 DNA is TGTGCCAGCAGCCCCTATTCGAAGGACAGCACTGAAGCTTTCTTT. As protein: CASSPYSKDSTEAFF.

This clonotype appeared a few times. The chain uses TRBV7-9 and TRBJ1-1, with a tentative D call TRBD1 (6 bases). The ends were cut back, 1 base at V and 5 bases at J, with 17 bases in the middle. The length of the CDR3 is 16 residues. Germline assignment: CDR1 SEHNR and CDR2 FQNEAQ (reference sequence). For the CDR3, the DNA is TGTGCCAGCAGCTTAGGATCGTCAGGGGTACGGACTGAAGCTTTCTTT. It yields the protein CASSLGSSGVRTEAFF.